A single sample gave rise to the 17 T cell receptor beta chains below, sequenced in a study of beta chain features in type 1 diabetes (dated by TCRdb to the late 2010s). The library relied on the immunoSEQ multiplex PCR assay. The entire amount of isolated RNA was reverse transcribed using the High Capacity cDNA Reverse Transcription Kit, so the sequenced TCRB transcripts were expressed ones. TCRdb holds this immuneACCESS table with in-frame rearrangements only. Some clones are missing; in checked studies, unresolved V genes explain under half, and the rest has no known cause. Here the sample has over 300,000 clones; approximately 8% occur a single time. Around 0.45% of the sample lies in the top ten. The sample comprised central memory CD4+ T cells from blood. The source is a woman aged 18 to 35 in good health.

This rearrangement joins TRBV28 to TRBJ1-5, with a tentative D call TRBD1 (6 bases). CDR3 length: 14 residues. Germline V gives CDR1 MDHEN, CDR2 SYDVKM. V lost 6 bases to trimming and J lost 5 bases, with 14 bases between them. The CDR3 spells CASRSGTLYQPQHF. The CDR3 nucleotides read TGTGCCAGCAGATCCGGGACACTTTATCAGCCCCAGCATTTT.

The rearrangement links TRBV21-1 to TRBJ1-2; the table's D call of TRBD1 was not tested on the DNA. TRBV21-1 is reported as a pseudogene. The CDR3 loop spans 15 amino acids. CDR3 protein: CASSKAQVNFASYTF. CDR3 coding DNA: TGTGCCAGCAGCAAAGCGCAGGTTAATTTTGCGAGCTACACCTTC.

The CDR3 DNA reads as TGTGCCAGCAGTTACTCGATGTGGACCCAGTACTTC. Its protein is CASSYSMWTQYF. The V and J genes are TRBV2 and TRBJ2-5, with D hard to call. V was clipped by 5 bases and J by 7 bases, with 11 bases between them. Germline V gives CDR1 SNHLY, CDR2 FYNNEI. The CDR3 length is 12 residues. Filled out from reference TRBV2 and TRBJ2-5, the complete variable domain reads EPEVTQTPSHQVTQMGQEVILRCVPISNHLYFYWYRQILGQKVEFLVSFYNNEISEKSEIFDDQFSVERPDGSNFTLKIRSTKLEDSAMYFCASSYSMWTQYFGPGTRLLVL.

This clone has at least ten counts. The V call is TRBV19, the J call TRBJ2-1; D gene ambiguous. Germline CDR1 reads LNHDA; CDR2 reads SQIVND (reference sequence). The V end was cut by 6 bases, the J end by 0 bases, with 9 bases between. The CDR3 is made up of 14 amino acids. In nucleotides, the CDR3 is TGTGCCAGTAGGGACCAGAGCTCCTACAATGAGCAGTTCTTC. This sequence encodes CASRDQSSYNEQFF. The full variable domain, in which reference TRBV19 and TRBJ2-1 provide the parts outside the CDR3, is DGGITQSPKYLFRKEGQNVTLSCEQNLNHDAMYWYRQDPGQGLRLIYYSQIVNDFQKGDIAEGYSVSREKKESFPLTVTSAQKNPTAFYLCASRDQSSYNEQFFGPGTRLTVL.

This clone was observed a few times. The genes are TRBV5-1 and TRBJ2-3; 8 bases are a match to TRBD2. CDR1 and CDR2 (germline): SGHRS, YFSETQ. The CDR3 spans 16 residues. The ends lost 7 bases at V and 2 bases at J; junction bases unmatched: 12. CDR3 protein: CASGAGSGIDTDTQYF. CDR3 nucleotide sequence: TGCGCCAGCGGGGCAGGTAGCGGGATAGACACAGATACGCAGTATTTT.

V usage is TRBV11-1 and J usage is TRBJ1-1; D is ambiguous. This CDR3 spans 14 amino acids. Germline V CDR1 and CDR2: SGHAT, FQDESV (reference sequence). With 1 base removed from V and 4 bases from J, the gap between germline ends came to 10 bases. The CDR3 region has the DNA TGTGCCAGCAGCTTAGGGGCATGGATCACTGAAGCTTTCTTT. The encoded protein is CASSLGAWITEAFF.

This clone showed up just a few times. V usage is TRBV7-9 and J usage is TRBJ1-2; D is ambiguous. The length of the CDR3 is 16 residues. The V end was cut by 5 bases, the J end by 5 bases, with 21 bases between. Germline V lookup: CDR1 SEHNR, CDR2 FQNEAQ (reference sequence). The CDR3 nucleotides read TGTGCCAGCAGCCCTCTTCGGTACGGACTGAAGTATGGCTACACCTTC. Residues: CASSPLRYGLKYGYTF.

This chain joins TRBV25-1 and TRBJ1-5; D perhaps matches TRBD1 (5 bases). The ends were cut back, 4 bases at V and 3 bases at J, with 7 bases in the middle. Germline V lookup: CDR1 MGHDK, CDR2 SYGVNS. The CDR3 length is 13 residues. CDR3 region: CASSAGYNQPQHF. The DNA for the CDR3 is TGTGCCAGCAGTGCAGGGTACAATCAGCCCCAGCATTTT.

This clone was counted ten times or more. The rearrangement links TRBV9 to TRBJ2-5; D is unresolved. The germline V gene has CDR1 SGDLS and CDR2 YYNGEE. This CDR3 is 16 amino acids long. V lost 0 bases, J lost 5 bases, and 17 bases lay in between. The CDR3 DNA reads TGTGCCAGCAGCGTAGCTGTAGGAACGAAGGAGGAGACCCAGTACTTC. Translating it yields CASSVAVGTKEETQYF.

The genes are TRBV19 and TRBJ2-2; D possibly corresponds to TRBD1 (5 bases). V was shortened by 3 bases and J by 6 bases, with 11 bases between the two germline ends. CDR3 length: 14 residues. The germline gives CDR1 LNHDA, CDR2 SQIVND (reference sequence). CDR3 in DNA: TGTGCCAGTAGTATTCAGGGATCCCCCGGGGAGCTGTTTTTT. The encoded protein is CASSIQGSPGELFF.

The chain recombines TRBV6-6 with TRBJ1-2, with 9 bases aligning to TRBD1. The CDR3 sequence is 15 residues long. The V gene's germline CDR1 is MNHNY and CDR2 SVGAGI (reference sequence). V shed 5 bases, J shed 8 bases, and the junction held 12 bases outside the gene matches. CDR3 nucleotides: TGTGCCAGCAGTGACCCACAGGGGGCCGGGCGAGGCTACACCTTC. Protein product: CASSDPQGAGRGYTF.

The rearrangement uses TRBV30 and TRBJ2-2; TRBD1 aligns across 10 bases. J was trimmed by 6 bases and V by 5 bases; bases with no gene match: 6. Per the germline V gene, CDR1 is GTSNPN and CDR2 is SVGIG (reference sequence). The CDR3 sequence is 14 residues long. The DNA for the CDR3 is TGTGCCTGGGCCCCCGGGACAGGGGCCGGGGAGCTGTTTTTT. It is translated as CAWAPGTGAGELFF.

The chain links TRBV9 to TRBJ2-3, with 10 bases lining up with TRBD1. This CDR3 spans 15 amino acids. CDR1 and CDR2 from the germline V gene are SGDLS and YYNGEE. V shed 0 bases, J shed 4 bases, and the junction held 2 bases outside the gene matches. CDR3 DNA: TGTGCCAGCAGCGTAGTCGGGACAGGGGCAGATACGCAGTATTTT. This sequence encodes CASSVVGTGADTQYF.

This clone appeared a few times. This chain connects TRBV23-1 to TRBJ2-7, with TRBD1 matching over 7 bases. TRBV23-1 has ORF status, its function being uncertain. This CDR3 region has 18 residues. V lost 2 bases and J lost 0; bases outside the gene matches: 13. The CDR3 nucleotides are TGCGCCAGCAGTCAAGGGACAGAAGATCCCAGGAGCTCCTACGAGCAGTACTTC. This encodes CASSQGTEDPRSSYEQYF.

This clone was seen a handful of times. The chain has TRBV7-2 and TRBJ2-5; 8 nucleotides line up with TRBD1. The V segment lost 1 base and the J segment 5 bases; nucleotides outside the gene matches: 9. The CDR3 sequence is 16 residues long. The germline gives CDR1 SGHTA, CDR2 FQGNSA. The CDR3 is CASSLGPGGGRETQYF. CDR3 DNA sequence: TGTGCCAGCAGCTTAGGGCCAGGGGGCGGCCGGGAGACCCAGTACTTC.

The table lists this clone with a few counts. V and J are TRBV6-1 and TRBJ1-2; 7 bases line up with TRBD1. Germline CDR1 is MNHNS and CDR2 is SASEGT. This CDR3 has 14 residues. V lost 0 bases and J lost 4; bases outside the gene matches: 2. CDR3 loop: CASSEATGVYGYTF. CDR3 sequence (DNA): TGTGCCAGCAGTGAAGCTACAGGGGTCTATGGCTACACCTTC.

This clone was seen only a few times. The chain uses TRBV7-2 and TRBJ2-5, with TRBD1 identical over 9 bases. The DNA end favors TRBJ2-7, so the J call may be wrong. Germline V CDR1 and CDR2: SGHTA, FQGNSA. This CDR3 has 14 amino acids. The CDR3 region has the DNA TGTGCCAGCAGCTTAGACAGGGGGCTATACGAGCAGTACTTC. This sequence encodes CASSLDRGLYEQYF.